The 23 T cell receptor beta chains below come from one sample, sequenced in a study of T cell responses to AZD1222 COVID-19 vaccine. The protocol was immunoSEQ multiplex PCR, while the TCRdb copy is restricted to in-frame clones and leaves out a portion. Of 90,000 to 100,000 clones listed, 88% are singletons. The sequences come from peripheral blood, collected on day 0 of AZD1222 vaccination. These receptors all come from an adult in good health.

J is TRBJ2-1 and V is TRBV5-5; 8 nucleotides line up with TRBD2. The CDR3 runs 16 residues. The V gene's germline CDR1 is SGHKS and CDR2 YYEKEE (reference sequence). V lost 0 bases, J lost 8 bases, and 10 bases stayed unmatched. Here the CDR3 reads CASSLAPGLDLYEQFF. The DNA of the CDR3 is TGTGCCAGCAGCTTGGCCCCGGGACTAGATCTTTATGAGCAGTTCTTC.

This chain links TRBV6-5 with TRBJ2-5; the D gene is possibly TRBD1 (6 bases). CDR3 size: 14 residues. The ends were cut back, 6 bases at V and 1 base at J, with 12 bases in the middle. The germline V gene has CDR1 MNHEY and CDR2 SVGAGI. CDR3 region: CASRQTGAQETQYF. CDR3 nucleotide sequence: TGTGCCAGCAGGCAGACAGGAGCCCAAGAGACCCAGTACTTC.

The J gene is TRBJ2-3, the V gene TRBV5-1, with 7 bases matching TRBD2. CDR1 and CDR2 (germline): SGHRS, YFSETQ. This CDR3 is built from 24 residues. Germline trimming cut 2 bases from V and 0 bases from J; bases unmatched to any gene: 30. The CDR3 DNA reads as TGCGCCAGCAGCTTAGCAGGGCCCCGAAGGGGTAGCGGGCTTCCCGGACGAAGCACAGATACGCAGTATTTT. This encodes CASSLAGPRRGSGLPGRSTDTQYF.

The V and J genes are TRBV3-1 (or the pseudogene TRBV3-2) and TRBJ1-1; D possibly corresponds to TRBD1 (6 bases). This CDR3 is 14 amino acids long. Trimming took off 4 bases at V and 1 base at J, with 10 bases between the two ends. The germline gives CDR1 LGHDT, CDR2 YNNKEL (reference sequence). The DNA for the CDR3 is TGTGCCAGCAGCCTGGACAGCTCGAACACTGAAGCTTTCTTT. Amino acid sequence: CASSLDSSNTEAFF.

The chain has TRBV9 and TRBJ1-6; D not certain. Trimming cost V 1 base and J 8 bases, with 16 bases left between them. The germline CDR1 and CDR2 sequences are SGDLS and YYNGEE. CDR3 size: 16 residues. CDR3 in DNA: TGTGCCAGCAGCGTAACGGCAGAAGACGGGGATTCACCCCTCCACTTT. Amino acids: CASSVTAEDGDSPLHF.

This clone was detected once. V gene TRBV3-1 (or the pseudogene TRBV3-2) combines with J gene TRBJ1-1; no definite D call. With 10 bases removed from V and 7 bases from J, the gap between germline ends came to 10 bases. This CDR3 spans 10 amino acids. CDR1 is LGHDT and CDR2 is YNNKEL in the germline V gene (reference sequence). This chain's CDR3 is CANTGYEAFF. The DNA for the CDR3 is TGTGCCAACACCGGATATGAAGCTTTCTTT.

This clone was observed a few times. The chain couples TRBV2 to TRBJ1-4, with D unclear. V lost 3 bases to trimming and J lost 0 bases, with 11 bases between them. Per germline, CDR1 SNHLY and CDR2 FYNNEI. This CDR3 region has 16 residues. CDR3 DNA: TGTGCCAGCAGTGAGTTGAGGGCAGCAACTAATGAAAAACTGTTTTTT. It translates to CASSELRAATNEKLFF.

The chain carries TRBV30 and TRBJ1-5, with 11 bases fitting TRBD1. Germline V gene sequence: CDR1 GTSNPN, CDR2 SVGIG (reference sequence). V was pared by 2 bases and J by 3 bases, with 9 bases of the junction left unmatched. There are 17 residues in the CDR3. Here the CDR3 reads CAWSPKDRGQVNQPQHF. The CDR3 nucleotides are TGTGCCTGGAGTCCGAAGGACAGGGGGCAGGTCAATCAGCCCCAGCATTTT.

This clone has just one count. The chain uses TRBV18 and TRBJ1-2; D unresolved. V was pared by 2 bases and J by 5 bases, with 24 bases between. Germline assignment: CDR1 KGHSH and CDR2 LQKENI. The CDR3 runs to 18 residues. The chain's CDR3 is CASSPGFNHYSSLYGYTF. The CDR3 DNA sequence: TGTGCCAGCTCACCAGGGTTCAACCACTATTCGTCCTTATATGGCTACACCTTC. The complete variable domain, with remaining parts taken from reference TRBV18 and TRBJ1-2, reads NAGVMQNPRHLVRRRGQEARLRCSPMKGHSHVYWYRQLPEEGLKFMVYLQKENIIDESGMPKERFSAEFPKEGPSILRIQQVVRGDSAAYFCASSPGFNHYSSLYGYTFGSGTRLTVV.

The chain combines TRBV5-4 with TRBJ2-6, with a possible D match to TRBD1 (5 bases). Deletions cut 5 bases from V and 1 base from J, with 16 bases between. There are 17 residues in the CDR3. CDR1 SGHNT and CDR2 YYREEE come from the germline V gene (reference sequence). Here the CDR3 DNA reads TGTGCCAGCAGGAGCCAGGGTGAAGGATCTGGGGCCAACGTCCTGACTTTC. Its protein product is CASRSQGEGSGANVLTF.

V and J are TRBV6-5 and TRBJ1-2; 7 nucleotides match TRBD1. V dropped 6 bases and J dropped 1; count of bases not matched to a gene: 8. This CDR3 is 15 amino acids long. Germline V lookup: CDR1 MNHEY, CDR2 SVGAGI. The CDR3 region is CASSPTGKDNYGYTF. The CDR3 DNA follows: TGTGCCAGCAGCCCGACAGGGAAGGATAACTATGGCTACACCTTC.

This clone came up once. The rearrangement uses TRBV9 and TRBJ2-3, with 9 bases matching TRBD2. The V segment lost 0 bases and the J segment 7 bases; nucleotides outside the gene matches: 9. Germline CDR1 and CDR2: SGDLS and YYNGEE. The CDR3 has 16 amino acids. CDR3 DNA sequence: TGTGCCAGCAGCGTAGCTAGCGGGGCTGCACAATATACGCAGTATTTT. It specifies CASSVASGAAQYTQYF.

This rearrangement joins TRBV28 to TRBJ2-2; the D gene is possibly TRBD2 (5 bases). The V end was cut by 3 bases, the J end by 3 bases, with 11 bases between. CDR1 MDHEN and CDR2 SYDVKM come from the germline V gene. This CDR3 spans 15 amino acids. The CDR3 loop reads CASSFTLADTGELFF. Here the CDR3 DNA reads TGTGCCAGCAGTTTCACTCTAGCCGACACCGGGGAGCTGTTTTTT.

J is TRBJ2-2 and V is TRBV7-2, with 12 bases lining up with TRBD2. The J segment lost 7 bases and the V segment lost 6 bases, leaving 6 bases of the junction unmatched. Germline-derived CDR1 and CDR2 are SGHTA and FQGNSA. The CDR3 is made up of 15 amino acids. CDR3 protein: CASSSSGRAIGELFF. CDR3 bases: TGTGCCAGCAGTTCTAGCGGGAGGGCCATCGGGGAGCTGTTTTTT.

The rearrangement links TRBV7-6 to TRBJ2-1, with TRBD2 matching 14 bases. The CDR3 consists of 15 residues. Germline V gene data show CDR1 as SGHVS and CDR2 as FNYEAQ. Unmatched junction bases numbered 6, after V lost 4 bases and J lost 10 bases. CDR3: CASSSGTSGSEEQFF. The CDR3 nucleotides read TGTGCCAGCAGCTCTGGGACTAGCGGGAGCGAGGAGCAGTTCTTC. Full variable domain (rest looked up from reference TRBV7-6 and TRBJ2-1): GAGVSQSPRYKVTKRGQDVALRCDPISGHVSLYWYRQALGQGPEFLTYFNYEAQQDKSGLPNDRFSAERPEGSISTLTIQRTEQRDSAMYRCASSSGTSGSEEQFFGPGTRLTVL.

This clone was counted once. The CDR3 nucleotides read TGTGCCAGCAGTAGGAGACAGGCGAACGGTTATGGCTACACCTTC. This translates into CASSRRQANGYGYTF. The chain combines TRBV27 with TRBJ1-2, with a possible D match to TRBD1 (6 bases). This CDR3 is built from 15 residues. The germline V and J ends were trimmed by 5 bases and 5 bases, with 18 bases remaining between them. CDR1 MNHEY and CDR2 SMNVEV come from the germline V gene (reference sequence).

V usage is TRBV30 and J usage is TRBJ1-4, with a tentative D call TRBD1 (5 bases). Germline-derived CDR1 and CDR2 are GTSNPN and SVGIG (reference sequence). The V and J ends lost 3 bases and 6 bases respectively, with 14 bases between them. This CDR3 contains 14 residues. CDR3 DNA: TGTGCCTGGAGAGGTGAGAGGGGACATGAAAAACTGTTTTTT. Translating gives CAWRGERGHEKLFF.

The V gene is TRBV7-3, the J gene TRBJ1-6; 8 nucleotides line up with TRBD1. Germline values: CDR1 SGHTA, CDR2 FQGTGA. V lost 5 bases and J lost 9; bases outside the gene matches: 12. The CDR3 is 16 amino acids. The CDR3 is CASSRGQAAGRSPLHF. The CDR3 DNA reads as TGTGCCAGCAGCCGGGGACAGGCAGCCGGGCGTTCACCCCTCCACTTT.

V is TRBV6-6 and J is TRBJ2-2; D gene uncertain. The germline V gene encodes CDR1 MNHNY and CDR2 SVGAGI (reference sequence). V was cut by 4 bases and J by 1 base, with 13 bases left in between. The CDR3 sequence is 16 residues long. The CDR3 reads CASSSVWMGNTGELFF. For the CDR3, the DNA is TGTGCCAGCAGTTCCGTCTGGATGGGGAACACCGGGGAGCTGTTTTTT.

For the CDR3, the DNA is TGTGCCAGCAGTTTCGGAGGCGGGGGGGAGAATGAGCAGTTCTTC. This codes for CASSFGGGGENEQFF. The rearrangement joins TRBV27 to TRBJ2-1, with 9 bases matching TRBD2. With 3 bases clipped from V and 7 bases from J, the junction kept 7 bases outside the gene matches. CDR3 length equals 15 residues. Per the germline V gene, CDR1 is MNHEY and CDR2 is SMNVEV (reference sequence).

The chain is built from TRBV2 and TRBJ1-6, with D possibly being TRBD1 (5 bases). The V gene's germline CDR1 is SNHLY and CDR2 FYNNEI. This CDR3 comprises 15 residues. V lost 6 bases and J lost 9, with 18 bases in between. CDR3 bases: TGTGCCAGCAGGGGGACGGCCGACGGGGGTTCACCCCTCCACTTT. Protein product: CASRGTADGGSPLHF.

The rearrangement uses TRBV14 and TRBJ2-3; perhaps TRBD2 as D (5 bases). This CDR3 spans 16 amino acids. Germline lookup yields CDR1 SGHDN and CDR2 FVKESK. Trimming removed 2 bases at V and 4 bases at J, with 16 bases between. The DNA of the CDR3 is TGTGCCAGCAGCCAAAGGTGGGAGAAACGTCCAGATACGCAGTATTTT. Encoded protein: CASSQRWEKRPDTQYF.

The chain links TRBV6-5 to TRBJ1-4; TRBD1 matches 10 bases. V was clipped by 4 bases and J by 7 bases; unmatched bases: 6. Germline CDR1 is MNHEY and CDR2 is SVGAGI. This CDR3 region has 15 residues. CDR3 sequence: CASSFGTGDFEKLFF. In nucleotides, the CDR3 is TGTGCCAGCAGTTTCGGGACAGGGGATTTTGAAAAACTGTTTTTT.